This T cell receptor beta chain was documented in a study of shared clonotypes between healthy human individuals. Sequencing used immunoSEQ multiplex PCR; TCRdb keeps in-frame clones, though not all of them. The sample holds 520,000 or so clones, less than 85% seen once. Germline lookup yields CDR1 MNHEY and CDR2 SVGAGI. This CDR3 is 13 amino acids long. V was pared by 4 bases and J by 7 bases, with 4 bases of the junction left unmatched. The receptor comes from a woman aged 40-49 years in good health. Some clones in this sample may be carry-over from other donors' samples. This chain links TRBV6-5 with TRBJ2-5; 9 bases line up with TRBD2. Sample: PBMCs. CDR3 nucleotide sequence: TGTGCCAGCAGTTTTAGCGGGAGAGGGACCCAGTACTTC. It is translated as CASSFSGRGTQYF.